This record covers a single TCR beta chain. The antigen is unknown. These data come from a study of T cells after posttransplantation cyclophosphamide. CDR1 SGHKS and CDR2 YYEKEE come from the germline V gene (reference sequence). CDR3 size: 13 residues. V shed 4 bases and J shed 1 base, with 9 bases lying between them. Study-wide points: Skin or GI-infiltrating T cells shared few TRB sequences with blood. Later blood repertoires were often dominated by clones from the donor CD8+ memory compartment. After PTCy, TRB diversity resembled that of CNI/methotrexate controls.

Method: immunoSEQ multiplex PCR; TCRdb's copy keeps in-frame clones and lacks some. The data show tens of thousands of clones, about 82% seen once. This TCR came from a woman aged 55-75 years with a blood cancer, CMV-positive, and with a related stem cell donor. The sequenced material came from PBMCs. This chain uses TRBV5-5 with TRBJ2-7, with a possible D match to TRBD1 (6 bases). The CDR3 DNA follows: TGTGCCAGCAGCCCTGACAGGTCCTACGAGCAGTACTTC. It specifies CASSPDRSYEQYF. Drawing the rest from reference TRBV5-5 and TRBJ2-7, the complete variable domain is DAGVTQSPTHLIKTRGQQVTLRCSPISGHKSVSWYQQVLGQGPQFIFQYYEKEERGRGNFPDRFSARQFPNYSSELNVNALLLGDSALYLCASSPDRSYEQYFGPGTRLTVT.